Given below is one TCR beta chain in context. RNA was isolated and reverse transcribed to cDNA, the sequencing template. Sequenced by immunoSEQ multiplex PCR; TCRdb stores in-frame clones only, minus some. Among some 150,000 clones, approximately 80% were seen once, and the ten largest hold just under 25%. This sample is drawn from a study of CD8+ T cells in alopecia areata. The CDR3 has 14 residues. CDR1 is MNHEY and CDR2 is SVGAGI in the germline V gene. V lost 5 bases to trimming and J lost 3 bases, with 14 bases between them. This sample's treatment: oral pan-JAK inhibitor, 5-10 mg twice daily. The source material was CD8+ T cells sorted from blood, sampled at week 4, from a patient treated with tofacitinib. The sequence derives from a human donor with alopecia areata. This chain joins TRBV6-5 and TRBJ2-7; D assignment may be TRBD1 or TRBD2 (5 bases each). This chain's CDR3 is CASSNGDPIYEQYF. The CDR3 DNA reads as TGTGCCAGCAGTAATGGGGACCCCATCTACGAGCAGTACTTC.